What follows are 29 T cell receptor beta chains derived from one specimen sequenced in a study of T cell changes during pregnancy in multiple sclerosis (dated by TCRdb to between 2019 and 2020). The receptor library was made with the immunoSEQ multiplex PCR assay. TCRdb stores this immuneACCESS table with in-frame sequences only. Part of the clones is absent; in the studies checked, under half of the shortfall reflects unresolved V genes, and no reason is known for the rest. Present in this sample are around 40,000 clones, just under 95% of which were seen just once. Around 8% of the sample is held by the ten biggest clonotypes. The specimen was CD8+ T cells from peripheral blood mononuclear cells, collected in the third trimester of pregnancy. Receptor source: a female donor with multiple sclerosis, enrolled in a pregnancy study.

For the CDR3, the DNA is TGTGCCAGCAGCGTAGCCGGGACAGGGTCCACCGGGGAGCTGTTTTTT. It encodes CASSVAGTGSTGELFF. The J gene is TRBJ2-2, the V gene TRBV9; TRBD1 matches at 9 bases. In germline, CDR1 is SGDLS, CDR2 YYNGEE. This CDR3 is built from 16 residues. The junction had 4 bases not matched to a gene; V was cut back by 0 bases and J by 4 bases.

This clone was found once. J is TRBJ2-3 and V is TRBV6-5; TRBD2 matches at 13 bases. The germline V gene encodes CDR1 MNHEY and CDR2 SVGAGI. This CDR3 has 13 amino acids. The ends lost 8 bases at V and 4 bases at J; junction bases unmatched: 0. The CDR3 bases are TGTGCCAGCGGACTAGCGGGGGCAGATACGCAGTATTTT. Its protein product is CASGLAGADTQYF.

This chain joins TRBV6-5 and TRBJ2-5; 8 positions agree with TRBD1. Per the germline V gene, CDR1 is MNHEY and CDR2 is SVGAGI. V lost 3 bases to trimming and J lost 5 bases; unmatched junction nucleotides: 5. The CDR3 is made up of 14 amino acids. DNA of the CDR3: TGTGCCAGCAGTTATAGGACAGGGACCGAGACCCAGTACTTC. It is translated as CASSYRTGTETQYF.

The chain has TRBV6-6 and TRBJ1-2; the match to TRBD1 covers 7 bases. Per the germline V gene, CDR1 is MNHNY and CDR2 is SVGAGI (reference sequence). CDR3 length equals 14 residues. J gave up 4 bases and V 8 bases, and 10 bases lay outside the gene matches. CDR3 protein: CASQGDGLIYGYTF. DNA of the CDR3: TGTGCCAGCCAGGGGGACGGGCTGATCTATGGCTACACCTTC.

The chain joins TRBV15 to TRBJ2-5; 7 bases agree with TRBD2. The CDR3 runs 16 residues. Trimming cost V 5 bases and J 3 bases; bases outside gene matches: 12. Per germline, CDR1 LNHNV and CDR2 YYDKDF (reference sequence). The CDR3 reads CATSRTFGRAKETQYF. The CDR3 DNA follows: TGTGCCACCAGCCGAACCTTTGGGAGGGCGAAAGAGACCCAGTACTTC.

The V and J genes are TRBV19 and TRBJ2-1, with D maybe TRBD1 (5 bases). Germline loops: CDR1 LNHDA, CDR2 SQIVND (reference sequence). Trimming left V 1 base short and J 13 bases short, with 14 bases between. The CDR3 consists of 13 residues. CDR3 sequence (DNA): TGTGCCAGTAGTATAGGTGGGCAGGGCATACAGTTCTTC. Translated, it gives CASSIGGQGIQFF.

This chain connects TRBV30 to TRBJ1-4; 7 bases line up with TRBD1. This CDR3 region has 14 residues. The germline gives CDR1 GTSNPN, CDR2 SVGIG (reference sequence). The CDR3 loop is CALDNTGVAEKLFF. CDR3 in DNA: TGTGCTCTGGACAACACAGGGGTGGCTGAAAAACTGTTTTTT. Supplemented by reference TRBV30 and TRBJ1-4, the full variable domain reads SQTIHQWPATLVQPVGSPLSLECTVEGTSNPNLYWYRQAAGRGLQLLFYSVGIGQISSEVPQNLSASRPQDRQFILSSKKLLLSDSGFYLCALDNTGVAEKLFFGSGTQLSVL.

CDR3 in DNA: TGTGCCAGCTCACATGACAGGGAGAATGAAAAACTGTTTTTT. This sequence encodes CASSHDRENEKLFF. V gene TRBV18 combines with J gene TRBJ1-4, with TRBD1 identical over 7 bases. V was clipped by 4 bases and J by 5 bases; unmatched bases: 4. Germline V gene sequence: CDR1 KGHSH, CDR2 LQKENI. The CDR3 covers 14 residues.

This clone appeared a few times. The V and J genes are TRBV18 and TRBJ2-1; 11 bases are a match to TRBD2. V dropped 4 bases and J dropped 4; count of bases not matched to a gene: 9. CDR3 length: 17 amino acids. In germline, CDR1 is KGHSH, CDR2 LQKENI. CDR3 nucleotides: TGTGCCAGCTCACATGCCCTCAGACTAGCGGGATACAATGAGCAGTTCTTC. The encoded protein is CASSHALRLAGYNEQFF. The whole variable domain, remainder taken from reference TRBV18 and TRBJ2-1, is NAGVMQNPRHLVRRRGQEARLRCSPMKGHSHVYWYRQLPEEGLKFMVYLQKENIIDESGMPKERFSAEFPKEGPSILRIQQVVRGDSAAYFCASSHALRLAGYNEQFFGPGTRLTVL.

The chain has TRBV4-2 and TRBJ1-1; tentatively, D is TRBD1 (5 bases). Per the germline V gene, CDR1 is LGHNA and CDR2 is YNFKEQ. This CDR3 region has 13 residues. Trimming took off 9 bases at V and 1 base at J, with 12 bases between the two ends. The CDR3 loop reads CASLGARNTEAFF. In DNA, the CDR3 is TGTGCCAGTCTTGGGGCTAGGAACACTGAAGCTTTCTTT.

The genes are TRBV6-1 and TRBJ1-4; no definite D call. This CDR3 contains 15 residues. Trimming removed 6 bases from V and 8 bases from J, with 19 bases in between. Germline V lookup: CDR1 MNHNS, CDR2 SASEGT. The CDR3 DNA sequence: TGTGCCAGCAGGTACAAGCGGCAATCGGGCGAAAAACTGTTTTTT. This translates into CASRYKRQSGEKLFF.

This CDR3 is CASSIMGGQETQYF. CDR3 in DNA: TGTGCCAGTAGTATCATGGGGGGCCAAGAGACCCAGTACTTC. This rearrangement joins TRBV19 to TRBJ2-5, with D maybe TRBD2 (6 bases). The germline V gene has CDR1 LNHDA and CDR2 SQIVND (reference sequence). This CDR3 is 14 amino acids long. V was shortened by 3 bases and J by 1 base, with 9 bases between the two germline ends.

CDR3 bases: TGTGCCAGCAGTGACTCCAAGCACAGAAACACCGGGGAGCTGTTTTTT. Encoded protein: CASSDSKHRNTGELFF. The chain combines TRBV2 with TRBJ2-2; D gene uncertain. The CDR3 contains 16 residues. CDR1 SNHLY and CDR2 FYNNEI come from the germline V gene. Trimming left V 3 bases short and J 2 bases short, with 13 bases between.

This sequence joins TRBV11-2 and TRBJ2-1; D possibly corresponds to TRBD2 (5 bases). CDR1 SGHAT and CDR2 FQNNGV come from the germline V gene. The CDR3 runs 13 residues. V was trimmed by 8 bases and J by 12 bases, leaving 20 bases between them. The DNA of the CDR3 is TGTGCCAGCCGCACGACGGGCCCCGCGGGGCAGTTCTTC. Protein product: CASRTTGPAGQFF.

This chain uses TRBV5-6 with TRBJ2-5; tentative D call: TRBD2 (5 bases). The CDR3 has 14 amino acids. Trimming removed 2 bases at V and 0 bases at J, with 8 bases between. CDR1 is SGHDT and CDR2 is YYEEEE in the germline V gene. CDR3: CASSFSGNQETQYF. CDR3 DNA sequence: TGTGCCAGCAGCTTTTCCGGGAACCAAGAGACCCAGTACTTC. The whole variable domain, remainder taken from reference TRBV5-6 and TRBJ2-5, is DAGVTQSPTHLIKTRGQQVTLRCSPKSGHDTVSWYQQALGQGPQFIFQYYEEEERQRGNFPDRFSGHQFPNYSSELNVNALLLGDSALYLCASSFSGNQETQYFGPGTRLLVL.

V gene TRBV6-1 combines with J gene TRBJ1-5; D is perhaps TRBD1 (5 bases). Germline CDR1 reads MNHNS; CDR2 reads SASEGT. The CDR3 is made up of 17 amino acids. V lost 0 bases to trimming and J lost 0 bases, with 12 bases between them. CDR3 loop: CASSEAGWGGSNQPQHF. The CDR3 bases are TGTGCCAGCAGTGAAGCGGGATGGGGGGGTAGCAATCAGCCCCAGCATTTT.

This chain uses TRBV7-9 with TRBJ2-1; 8 bases are shared with TRBD1. CDR3 length: 19 residues. The J segment lost 6 bases and the V segment lost 3 bases, leaving 19 bases of the junction unmatched. Germline CDR1 reads SEHNR; CDR2 reads FQNEAQ (reference sequence). The chain's CDR3 is CASSLSLRWQGAPVNEQFF. The CDR3 DNA sequence: TGTGCCAGCAGCTTGAGTCTTAGGTGGCAGGGGGCGCCGGTCAATGAGCAGTTCTTC.

The chain employs TRBV19 and TRBJ2-3; D not certain. The CDR3 spans 14 residues. From germline, CDR1 is LNHDA and CDR2 SQIVND (reference sequence). V was trimmed by 7 bases and J by 2 bases, leaving 13 bases between them. The CDR3, as DNA: TGTGCCAGTACCCCAGATGGAGACACAGATACGCAGTATTTT. It yields the protein CASTPDGDTDTQYF. The full variable domain, completed using reference TRBV19 and TRBJ2-3, is DGGITQSPKYLFRKEGQNVTLSCEQNLNHDAMYWYRQDPGQGLRLIYYSQIVNDFQKGDIAEGYSVSREKKESFPLTVTSAQKNPTAFYLCASTPDGDTDTQYFGPGTRLTVL.

Written as DNA, the CDR3 is TGCAGCGTGCAGATGGAGACCCAGTACTTC. Translated: CSVQMETQYF. The chain combines TRBV29-1 with TRBJ2-5; D unclear. Trimming removed 6 bases at V and 5 bases at J, with 7 bases between. Germline loops: CDR1 SQVTM, CDR2 ANQGSEA. The CDR3 runs 10 residues. The full variable domain, in which reference TRBV29-1 and TRBJ2-5 provide the parts outside the CDR3, is SAVISQKPSRDICQRGTSLTIQCQVDSQVTMMFWYRQQPGQSLTLIATANQGSEATYESGFVIDKFPISRPNLTFSTLTVSNMSPEDSSIYLCSVQMETQYFGPGTRLLVL.

V gene TRBV9 combines with J gene TRBJ1-2; tentative D call: TRBD1 (6 bases). The CDR3 covers 17 residues. Germline V gives CDR1 SGDLS, CDR2 YYNGEE. The V and J ends lost 0 bases and 4 bases respectively, with 19 bases between them. This CDR3 is CASSVVHLTGFTYGYTF. In DNA, the CDR3 is TGTGCCAGCAGCGTAGTCCATCTTACAGGGTTTACCTATGGCTACACCTTC.

This chain joins TRBV5-4 and TRBJ1-2; D not resolved. The CDR3 is 15 amino acids. Germline V gives CDR1 SGHNT, CDR2 YYREEE (reference sequence). V shed 5 bases and J shed 2 bases, with 16 bases lying between them. The chain's CDR3 is CASSHLARNNYGYTF. In nucleotides, the CDR3 is TGTGCCAGCAGTCACCTTGCCAGGAACAACTATGGCTACACCTTC.

The rearrangement joins TRBV5-4 to TRBJ1-2; no clear D. V dropped 2 bases and J dropped 0 bases, with 2 bases sitting between them. CDR3 size: 12 residues. Looked up from germline, CDR1 is SGHNT and CDR2 is YYREEE (reference sequence). The CDR3 reads CASSFTNYGYTF. Written as DNA, the CDR3 is TGTGCCAGCAGCTTCACTAACTATGGCTACACCTTC.

The rearrangement joins TRBV11-3 to TRBJ2-1, with a tentative D call TRBD2 (6 bases). In germline, CDR1 is SGHNT, CDR2 YENEEA. The CDR3 loop spans 16 amino acids. Between the trimmed V and J ends, which lost 2 bases and 5 bases, there was a span of 16 bases. The CDR3 nucleotides are TGTGCCAGCAGCTTATATGACGGGGGTTATAACAATGAGCAGTTCTTC. This gives the protein CASSLYDGGYNNEQFF.

Details on this clone: The junction differs from germline at one of its ends, possibly a read error. The genes are TRBV25-1 and TRBJ1-6; D unclear. Germline V gives CDR1 MGHDK, CDR2 SYGVNS. This CDR3 has 14 amino acids. The CDR3 DNA follows: TGTGCCAGCGGTGAGGGCCCGAGGGATTCACCCCTCCACTTT. Translation: CASGEGPRDSPLHF.

V and J are TRBV28 and TRBJ1-1; D uncertain. The CDR3 consists of 15 residues. The germline V gene has CDR1 MDHEN and CDR2 SYDVKM. The V end lost 6 bases, the J end lost 0 bases, and 14 bases lay between the germline ends. The CDR3 sequence: CASRAGERVNTEAFF. The CDR3 coding sequence is TGTGCCAGCAGGGCCGGGGAGAGGGTGAACACTGAAGCTTTCTTT.

This chain joins TRBV7-9 and TRBJ2-7, with 7 bases fitting TRBD1. Germline CDR1 and CDR2: SEHNR and FQNEAQ (reference sequence). Losses at the gene ends were 2 bases for V and 6 bases for J; bases not matched to a gene: 7. This CDR3 spans 14 amino acids. The DNA of the CDR3 is TGTGCCAGCAGCTTAACCCGACAGGGTTCCGAGCAGTACTTC. Its translation is CASSLTRQGSEQYF.

The chain joins TRBV13 to TRBJ2-7; no definite D call. Germline V gene lookup returns CDR1 PRHDT and CDR2 FYEKMQ (reference sequence). The CDR3 consists of 14 residues. The V and J ends lost 3 bases and 2 bases respectively, with 11 bases between them. CDR3 sequence (DNA): TGTGCCAGCAGCTTCGGGTCCCTCGCCTACGAGCAGTACTTC. The encoded protein is CASSFGSLAYEQYF.

J is TRBJ1-5 and V is TRBV4-1, with a weak D call TRBD1 (6 bases). This CDR3 has 14 amino acids. The germline V gene has CDR1 MGHRA and CDR2 YSYEKL. V was shortened by 4 bases and J by 4 bases, with 11 bases between the two germline ends. CDR3 loop: CASSLTGLNQPQHF. The CDR3 coding sequence is TGCGCCAGCAGCCTCACAGGGCTAAATCAGCCCCAGCATTTT.

The chain is built from TRBV9 and TRBJ2-7; D is perhaps TRBD2 (6 bases). Germline CDR1 is SGDLS and CDR2 is YYNGEE. Trimming shortened V by 3 bases and J by 7 bases, and 14 bases separated the two germline ends. The CDR3 loop spans 13 amino acids. CDR3 DNA sequence: TGTGCCAGCAGCGAACCGGACTATGGGGAGCAGTACTTC. As protein: CASSEPDYGEQYF.